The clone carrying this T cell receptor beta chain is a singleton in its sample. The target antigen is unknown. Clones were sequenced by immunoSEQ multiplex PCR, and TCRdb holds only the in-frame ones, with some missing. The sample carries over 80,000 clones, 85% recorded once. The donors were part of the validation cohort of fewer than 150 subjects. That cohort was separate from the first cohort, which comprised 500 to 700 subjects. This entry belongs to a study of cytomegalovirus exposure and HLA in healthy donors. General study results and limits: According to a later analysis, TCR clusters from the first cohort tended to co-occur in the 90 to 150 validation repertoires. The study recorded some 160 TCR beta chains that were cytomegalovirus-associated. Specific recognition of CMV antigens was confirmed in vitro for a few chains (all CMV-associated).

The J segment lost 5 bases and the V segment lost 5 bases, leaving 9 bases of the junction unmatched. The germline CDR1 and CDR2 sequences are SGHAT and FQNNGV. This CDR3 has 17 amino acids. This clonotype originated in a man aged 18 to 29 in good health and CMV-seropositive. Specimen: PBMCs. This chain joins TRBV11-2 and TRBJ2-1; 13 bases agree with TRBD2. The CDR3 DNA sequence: TGTGCCAGCAGCCCTAGGACTAGCGGGAGCGTCCACAATGAGCAGTTCTTC. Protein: CASSPRTSGSVHNEQFF.